Sequencing of this TCR beta chain was carried out in a study of human T cells and chemical hapten exposure. CDR1 is SGHTA and CDR2 is FQGTGA in the germline V gene. V lost 4 bases to trimming and J lost 7 bases; unmatched junction nucleotides: 8. The CDR3 is 14 amino acids. Indicated time point: patch test 3, about 24 weeks after DPC sensitization. Treatment specified: therapeutic diphenylcyclopropenone sensitization with weekly scalp DPC. Each CDR3 protein gets one entry after TCRdb re-called the RACE reads with MiXCR. This sample has about 82,000 distinct CDR3 sequences, with 11% found just once. Sequencing used whole blood, obtained in connection with sensitization to the hapten diphenylcyclopropenone (DPC). V gene TRBV7-3 combines with J gene TRBJ2-7; TRBD1 agrees at 9 bases. The clonotype was recovered from a woman between 45 and 60 years old with alopecia areata. Some clones in this sample may be carry-over from other donors' samples. The CDR3 reads CASSSGTGSWEQYF. The DNA for the CDR3 is TGTGCCAGCAGCTCCGGGACAGGGAGTTGGGAGCAGTACTTC.